Listed below are T cell receptor beta chains from one sample, sequenced in a study of blood T cells in healthy people across ages. TCRdb reprocessed the 5' RACE reads via MiXCR and lists one record per CDR3 protein. The sample carries more than 800,000 distinct CDR3 sequences, more than 25% recorded once. Sequencing was performed on blood. The source of these receptors is a woman of 80 years or more in good health. The CDR3 runs from the conserved cysteine through the conserved F or W. Each record gives: J gene, clone size, D gene, CDR3 length, V gene, CDR3 DNA, CDR3 protein. D genes are given only for firm matches. Only part of the rows carry a size: once, few, many, or a class if the clone is expanded.

j_gene: TRBJ2-1; abundance: .; d_gene: TRBD2; len: 15; v_gene: TRBV7-9; CDR3nt: TGTGCCAGCAGCCCGCGGACTAGCCCGGAAAGTGAGCAGTTCTTC; CDR3aa: CASSPRTSPESEQFF
j_gene: TRBJ2-3; abundance: few; d_gene: .; len: 11; v_gene: TRBV3-1; CDR3nt: TGTGCCAGCCAGAACACAGATACGCAGTATTTT; CDR3aa: CASQNTDTQYF
j_gene: TRBJ2-5; abundance: .; d_gene: .; len: 11; v_gene: TRBV14; CDR3nt: TGTGCCAGCAGCCAGGGGGGAGTCCAGTACTTC; CDR3aa: CASSQGGVQYF
j_gene: TRBJ2-5; abundance: many; d_gene: .; len: 13; v_gene: TRBV6-2/TRBV6-3; CDR3nt: TGTGCCAGCAGGGGGACTGGCGAAGAGACCCAGTACTTC; CDR3aa: CASRGTGEETQYF
j_gene: TRBJ2-3; abundance: many; d_gene: TRBD2; len: 14; v_gene: TRBV20-1; CDR3nt: TGCAGTGCTCTCCCCGGGACTAGTCCAGATACGCAGTATTTT; CDR3aa: CSALPGTSPDTQYF
j_gene: TRBJ2-5; abundance: many; d_gene: .; len: 13; v_gene: TRBV5-1; CDR3nt: TGTGCCAGCAGTTCCCCGGGGGAAGAGACCCAGTACTTC; CDR3aa: CASSSPGEETQYF
j_gene: TRBJ2-7; abundance: many; d_gene: TRBD1; len: 13; v_gene: TRBV25-1; CDR3nt: TGTGCCACCCACCGAGGGACAGGGGACGAGCAGTACTTC; CDR3aa: CATHRGTGDEQYF
j_gene: TRBJ2-7; abundance: many; d_gene: TRBD1; len: 16; v_gene: TRBV6-5; CDR3nt: TGTGCCAACAGTCCACCTCCCGCGACAGGGATGAACGAGCAGTACTTC; CDR3aa: CANSPPPATGMNEQYF
j_gene: TRBJ2-3; abundance: few; d_gene: .; len: 16; v_gene: TRBV12-3/TRBV12-4; CDR3nt: TGTGCCAGCAGCGACGGCCCGTCGGCAAGCGCAGATACGCAGTATTTT; CDR3aa: CASSDGPSASADTQYF
j_gene: TRBJ1-2; abundance: .; d_gene: .; len: 13; v_gene: TRBV3-1; CDR3nt: TGTGCCAGCACCCTGGGGGGCCTCAGCAGCTACACCTTC; CDR3aa: CASTLGGLSSYTF
j_gene: TRBJ1-1; abundance: many; d_gene: .; len: 14; v_gene: TRBV7-9; CDR3nt: TGTGCCAGCAGCTTAACACAGGGGAACACTGAAGCTTTCTTT; CDR3aa: CASSLTQGNTEAFF
j_gene: TRBJ2-2; abundance: once; d_gene: TRBD1; len: 15; v_gene: TRBV5-1; CDR3nt: TGCGCCAGCAGCTTGGATCAGGGGGACACCGGGGAGCTGTTTTTT; CDR3aa: CASSLDQGDTGELFF
j_gene: TRBJ1-5; abundance: .; d_gene: .; len: 15; v_gene: TRBV20-1; CDR3nt: TGCAGTACCATCTTCGGGATTAATAGCAATCAGCCCCAGCATTTT; CDR3aa: CSTIFGINSNQPQHF
j_gene: TRBJ1-2; abundance: many; d_gene: .; len: 14; v_gene: TRBV14; CDR3nt: TGTGCCAGCAGCCTACTACAGGGCAACTATGGCTACACCTTC; CDR3aa: CASSLLQGNYGYTF
j_gene: TRBJ2-3; abundance: many; d_gene: .; len: 16; v_gene: TRBV27; CDR3nt: TGTGCCAGCAGTTTAGTAGGGGTTGGCCAGACAGATACGCAGTATTTT; CDR3aa: CASSLVGVGQTDTQYF
j_gene: TRBJ2-3; abundance: many; d_gene: TRBD2; len: 16; v_gene: TRBV9; CDR3nt: TGTGCCAGCAGCGTCCGAGCGGGGGGCCCCACAGATACGCAGTATTTT; CDR3aa: CASSVRAGGPTDTQYF
j_gene: TRBJ2-1; abundance: many; d_gene: .; len: 19; v_gene: TRBV5-5; CDR3nt: TGTGCCAGCAGGGACGAGGGGGGCCCACCGGGCTCACGTAGGAATGAGCAGTTCTTC; CDR3aa: CASRDEGGPPGSRRNEQFF
j_gene: TRBJ2-3; abundance: .; d_gene: TRBD2; len: 17; v_gene: TRBV15; CDR3nt: TGTGCCACCAGCAGAGATTCGGGGACTAGCGGGGTATTTACGCAGTATTTT; CDR3aa: CATSRDSGTSGVFTQYF
j_gene: TRBJ2-3; abundance: many; d_gene: .; len: 15; v_gene: TRBV11-2; CDR3nt: TGTGCCAGCAGGCCCGACATCCTGGTCACAGATACGCAGTATTTT; CDR3aa: CASRPDILVTDTQYF
j_gene: TRBJ2-7; abundance: many; d_gene: TRBD2; len: 18; v_gene: TRBV20-1; CDR3nt: TGCAGTGCTAAGTCCAACCCTGGTACAGCGGGGGCCACCTACGAGCAGTACTTC; CDR3aa: CSAKSNPGTAGATYEQYF
j_gene: TRBJ2-6; abundance: few; d_gene: TRBD1; len: 21; v_gene: TRBV7-8; CDR3nt: TGTGCCAGCAGCACGTGGCGGGTTTGGGGACAGCGAAGCTCTGGGGCCAACGTCCTGACTTTC; CDR3aa: CASSTWRVWGQRSSGANVLTF
j_gene: TRBJ1-2; abundance: few; d_gene: .; len: 16; v_gene: TRBV7-2; CDR3nt: TGTGCCAGCAGCTTAGCAGCGGGGGCGTCGGGCTATGGCTACACCTTC; CDR3aa: CASSLAAGASGYGYTF
j_gene: TRBJ1-2; abundance: many; d_gene: TRBD1; len: 14; v_gene: TRBV7-2; CDR3nt: TGTGCCAGCAGCTCCCGGGACAGTAACTATGGCTACACCTTC; CDR3aa: CASSSRDSNYGYTF
j_gene: TRBJ1-2; abundance: .; d_gene: .; len: 12; v_gene: TRBV10-3; CDR3nt: TGTGCCATCAGTGAATCGTCAGGGGGCTACACCTTC; CDR3aa: CAISESSGGYTF
j_gene: TRBJ2-1; abundance: .; d_gene: .; len: 14; v_gene: TRBV9; CDR3nt: TGTGCCAGCAACGAGACCGTCAGGGGAGAGACCCAGTTCTTC; CDR3aa: CASNETVRGETQFF
j_gene: TRBJ1-4; abundance: .; d_gene: TRBD1; len: 14; v_gene: TRBV30; CDR3nt: TGTGCCTGGAGTGTACAGGGGGCTGGAGAAAAACTGTTTTTT; CDR3aa: CAWSVQGAGEKLFF
j_gene: TRBJ1-1; abundance: few; d_gene: .; len: 15; v_gene: TRBV27; CDR3nt: TGTGCCAGCAGTTTATCAGCTCAATTGAACACTGAAGCTTTCTTT; CDR3aa: CASSLSAQLNTEAFF
j_gene: TRBJ2-3; abundance: many; d_gene: .; len: 13; v_gene: TRBV20-1; CDR3nt: TGCAGTGCTAGAGAATGGGGCACAGATACGCAGTATTTT; CDR3aa: CSAREWGTDTQYF
j_gene: TRBJ1-4; abundance: few; d_gene: .; len: 15; v_gene: TRBV30; CDR3nt: TGTGCCTGGAGCGCCAACGGTGCAACTAATGAAAAACTGTTTTTT; CDR3aa: CAWSANGATNEKLFF
j_gene: TRBJ2-2; abundance: once; d_gene: TRBD2; len: 17; v_gene: TRBV5-4; CDR3nt: TGTGCCAGCAGCCCCGGACTAGCGGGGGGAGGGACCGGGGAGCTGTTTTTT; CDR3aa: CASSPGLAGGGTGELFF
j_gene: TRBJ2-2; abundance: .; d_gene: .; len: 15; v_gene: TRBV24-1; CDR3nt: TGTGCCACCAGTGGTCTCGCGGGACGAACCGGGGAGCTGTTTTTT; CDR3aa: CATSGLAGRTGELFF
j_gene: TRBJ2-7; abundance: .; d_gene: TRBD1; len: 14; v_gene: TRBV10-3; CDR3nt: TGTGCCATCAAAGGACAGGACGCCTACAATGAGCAGTACTTC; CDR3aa: CAIKGQDAYNEQYF
j_gene: TRBJ2-7; abundance: many; d_gene: .; len: 14; v_gene: TRBV13; CDR3nt: TGTGCCAGCAGCTTACGGCAGATCCTTACAGAGCAGTACTTC; CDR3aa: CASSLRQILTEQYF
j_gene: TRBJ1-2; abundance: many; d_gene: .; len: 13; v_gene: TRBV12-3/TRBV12-4; CDR3nt: TGTGCCAGCAAGGAGACGGTTAACTATGGCTACACCTTC; CDR3aa: CASKETVNYGYTF
j_gene: TRBJ2-5; abundance: many; d_gene: .; len: 16; v_gene: TRBV3-1; CDR3nt: TGTGCCAGCAGTCAACACGGGACTCCCAAAATAGAGACCCAGTACTTC; CDR3aa: CASSQHGTPKIETQYF
j_gene: TRBJ1-2; abundance: .; d_gene: .; len: 14; v_gene: TRBV9; CDR3nt: TGTGCCAGCAGCGTAGTTCCGGAAGAGGAGGGCTACACCTTC; CDR3aa: CASSVVPEEEGYTF
j_gene: TRBJ2-4; abundance: .; d_gene: .; len: 15; v_gene: TRBV10-2; CDR3nt: TGCGCCAGCAGTGAGTCGAAATTACCTGGGGACATTCAGTACTTC; CDR3aa: CASSESKLPGDIQYF
j_gene: TRBJ2-5; abundance: .; d_gene: TRBD2; len: 15; v_gene: TRBV18; CDR3nt: TGTGCCAGCTCGCCACGGGAGGGGTCTAGGGAGACCCAGTACTTC; CDR3aa: CASSPREGSRETQYF
j_gene: TRBJ1-4; abundance: few; d_gene: .; len: 13; v_gene: TRBV10-2; CDR3nt: TGCGCCAGCAGTGGAGGGAGGAATGAAAAACTGTTTTTT; CDR3aa: CASSGGRNEKLFF
j_gene: TRBJ2-3; abundance: .; d_gene: TRBD1; len: 14; v_gene: TRBV7-2; CDR3nt: TGTGCCAGCAGCTTCGGGACAGATACAGATACGCAGTATTTT; CDR3aa: CASSFGTDTDTQYF
j_gene: TRBJ2-1; abundance: .; d_gene: TRBD2; len: 15; v_gene: TRBV28; CDR3nt: TGTGCCAGTCGTCATTCGGGACTAGCGGACAATGAGCAGTTCTTC; CDR3aa: CASRHSGLADNEQFF
j_gene: TRBJ1-1; abundance: .; d_gene: .; len: 13; v_gene: TRBV4-3; CDR3nt: TGCGCCAGCAGCCAAGAGTGGGGCACTGAAGCTTTCTTT; CDR3aa: CASSQEWGTEAFF
j_gene: TRBJ2-7; abundance: .; d_gene: .; len: 15; v_gene: TRBV21-1; CDR3nt: TGTGCCAGCAACAAAGCGCTTAGGGGGCCGGGGGAGCAGTACTTC; CDR3aa: CASNKALRGPGEQYF
j_gene: TRBJ2-7; abundance: .; d_gene: .; len: 13; v_gene: TRBV30; CDR3nt: TGTGCCTGGAGGCAGTTAGACTCCTACGAGCAGTACTTC; CDR3aa: CAWRQLDSYEQYF
j_gene: TRBJ2-7; abundance: many; d_gene: TRBD1; len: 13; v_gene: TRBV29-1; CDR3nt: TGCAGCGTTGCCCGACAGGGATTGGGGGAGCAGTACTTC; CDR3aa: CSVARQGLGEQYF
j_gene: TRBJ1-2; abundance: .; d_gene: .; len: 16; v_gene: TRBV7-2; CDR3nt: TGTGCCAGCAGCTTAGCCACAGCATATTCTAACTATGGCTACACCTTC; CDR3aa: CASSLATAYSNYGYTF
j_gene: TRBJ2-1; abundance: many; d_gene: TRBD1; len: 15; v_gene: TRBV7-2; CDR3nt: TGTGCCAGCAGCCATCAGACGACAGGGACCAATGAGCAGTTCTTC; CDR3aa: CASSHQTTGTNEQFF
j_gene: TRBJ2-3; abundance: .; d_gene: TRBD1; len: 18; v_gene: TRBV12-3/TRBV12-4; CDR3nt: TGTGCCAGCAGTTTAAGTGGGGACAGGGGAGGGGGTTCAGATATGCAGTATTTT; CDR3aa: CASSLSGDRGGGSDMQYF
j_gene: TRBJ2-1; abundance: .; d_gene: TRBD2; len: 15; v_gene: TRBV11-2; CDR3nt: TGTGCCAGCAGCTTACGTGGCGGGGGGGCCGGTGAGCAGTTCTTC; CDR3aa: CASSLRGGGAGEQFF
j_gene: TRBJ2-3; abundance: many; d_gene: .; len: 15; v_gene: TRBV7-2; CDR3nt: TGTGCCAGCAGCGGGGGGCGGTATAGCACAGATACGCAGTATTTT; CDR3aa: CASSGGRYSTDTQYF
j_gene: TRBJ1-6; abundance: .; d_gene: .; len: 14; v_gene: TRBV20-1; CDR3nt: TGCAGTGCTAGAGACAGGGAGGGGCTTTCACCCCTCCACTTT; CDR3aa: CSARDREGLSPLHF
j_gene: TRBJ2-3; abundance: .; d_gene: .; len: 15; v_gene: TRBV7-6; CDR3nt: TGTGCCAGCAGCTTAGGGCAGGTCGTATCAGATACGCAGTATTTT; CDR3aa: CASSLGQVVSDTQYF
j_gene: TRBJ1-2; abundance: many; d_gene: TRBD1; len: 13; v_gene: TRBV3-1; CDR3nt: TGTGCCAGCAGCCAGGGGACAGTTTATGGCTACACCTTC; CDR3aa: CASSQGTVYGYTF
j_gene: TRBJ1-4; abundance: .; d_gene: TRBD1; len: 15; v_gene: TRBV2; CDR3nt: TGTGCCAGCAGGGAGGACAGGGCTGGCAATGAAAAACTGTTTTTT; CDR3aa: CASREDRAGNEKLFF
j_gene: TRBJ2-3; abundance: many; d_gene: .; len: 16; v_gene: TRBV5-1; CDR3nt: TGCGCCAGCAGCCAAGAAGGGGATTTAGGCACAGATACGCAGTATTTT; CDR3aa: CASSQEGDLGTDTQYF
j_gene: TRBJ1-2; abundance: many; d_gene: .; len: 16; v_gene: TRBV7-2; CDR3nt: TGTGCCAGCAGCCCCCCACTGGGCAGGGGACCAGAAGGCTACACCTTC; CDR3aa: CASSPPLGRGPEGYTF
j_gene: TRBJ2-4; abundance: .; d_gene: .; len: 16; v_gene: TRBV30; CDR3nt: TGTGCCTGGAGTACCCTTTATGCGGGTGCCAAAAACATTCAGTACTTC; CDR3aa: CAWSTLYAGAKNIQYF
j_gene: TRBJ2-3; abundance: many; d_gene: .; len: 14; v_gene: TRBV5-6; CDR3nt: TGTGCCAGCAGCTTGAAGGTTCTCACAGATACGCAGTATTTT; CDR3aa: CASSLKVLTDTQYF
j_gene: TRBJ2-6; abundance: many; d_gene: TRBD1; len: 16; v_gene: TRBV19; CDR3nt: TGTGCCAGTAGTACTACAGGGGGCACTGGGGCCAACGTCCTGACTTTC; CDR3aa: CASSTTGGTGANVLTF